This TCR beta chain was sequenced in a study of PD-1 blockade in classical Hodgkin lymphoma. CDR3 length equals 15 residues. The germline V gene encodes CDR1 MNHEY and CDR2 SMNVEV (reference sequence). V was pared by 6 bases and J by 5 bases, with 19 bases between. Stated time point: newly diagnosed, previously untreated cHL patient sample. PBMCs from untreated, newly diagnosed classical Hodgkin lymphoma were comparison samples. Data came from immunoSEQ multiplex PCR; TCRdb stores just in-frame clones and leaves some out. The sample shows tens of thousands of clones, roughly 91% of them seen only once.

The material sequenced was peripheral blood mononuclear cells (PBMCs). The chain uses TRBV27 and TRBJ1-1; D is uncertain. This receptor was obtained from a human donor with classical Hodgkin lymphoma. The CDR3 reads CASSPGFVLLTEAFF. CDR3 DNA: TGTGCCAGCAGCCCGGGTTTCGTCCTTTTGACTGAAGCTTTCTTT.